This T cell receptor (beta chain) was captured in a study of CD8 T cells in ankylosing spondylitis. Study results and caveats: In ankylosing spondylitis patients, matched synovial fluid reportedly showed significant enrichment of disease-linked clones. The disease-linked clones had a CD8+ phenotype and low blood frequencies. The study identified a TCR beta motif of under ten highly homologous variants that appeared characteristic of ankylosing spondylitis blood.

As regards this clonotype: What it binds is not known.

The germline gives CDR1 SGHAT, CDR2 FQNNGV. This CDR3 is built from 13 residues. Deletions cut 7 bases from V and 5 bases from J, with 14 bases between. TCRdb re-called the 5' RACE reads through MiXCR, storing one row per CDR3 protein. The table has 150,000 to 200,000 distinct CDR3 sequences, around a third seen once. The sequenced sample was synovial fluid, either unsorted or a sorted T cell fraction (not recorded which). This clonotype originated in a male donor with ankylosing spondylitis. The chain carries TRBV11-2 and TRBJ2-5; no clear D. CDR3 nucleotide sequence: TGTGCCAGCACTAATCGTCTCTCGGAGACCCAGTACTTC. It yields the protein CASTNRLSETQYF.